This T cell receptor beta chain stems from a study of blood T cell repertoires in COVID-19. The CDR3 spans 11 residues. Germline values: CDR1 SNHLY, CDR2 FYNNEI. V was pared by 10 bases and J by 7 bases, with 13 bases between. Study processing details: Estimation of nucleated cell counts relied on the amplification of reference gene primers. Profiling relied on immunoSEQ multiplex PCR, and the TCRdb table lists in-frame clones only, not all of them. The V and J calls and clone size are taken from that table; D and trimming were inferred from the DNA. The sample records some 210,000 clones, approximately 75% being singletons. This clone came up once.

The source is a man in his forties who had recovered from COVID-19. Specimen: PBMCs or T cells enriched from blood (not recorded which). The chain recombines TRBV2 with TRBJ1-2, with D possibly TRBD1 on 6 matching bases. CDR3 amino acids: CAITQGSGYTF. CDR3 DNA sequence: TGTGCCATCACACAGGGATCTGGCTACACCTTC.